A selection of T cell receptor beta chains follows, all from one sample in a study of blood T cell repertoires in COVID-19. Profiled with immunoSEQ multiplex PCR; TCRdb holds only in-frame clones, not every one. The sample includes about 71,000 clones, 86% of them seen just once. The source material was peripheral blood. The receptors stem from a man in his forties or fifties with active COVID-19. CDR3s include the opening cysteine and the closing phenylalanine or tryptophan. The order of the fields is J gene, clone size, V gene, D gene, CDR3 DNA, CDR3 protein. D genes are given only for firm matches. Clone size, where shown, is once, few, many, or a class for clones that have expanded.

j_call: TRBJ1-1; clone_size: .; v_call: TRBV29-1; d_call: .; cdr3_nt: TGCAGCGTTGAGGAGGGCCACACTGAAGCTTTCTTT; cdr3_aa: CSVEEGHTEAFF
j_call: TRBJ1-2; clone_size: .; v_call: TRBV19; d_call: TRBD1; cdr3_nt: TGTGCCAGTACTCAACCCCCTGGGACAGGGAGCGGCTACACCTTC; cdr3_aa: CASTQPPGTGSGYTF
j_call: TRBJ1-1; clone_size: .; v_call: TRBV24-1; d_call: .; cdr3_nt: TGTGCCACCAGCAGGGGTACGAACACTGAAGCTTTCTTT; cdr3_aa: CATSRGTNTEAFF
j_call: TRBJ1-1; clone_size: .; v_call: TRBV6-5; d_call: .; cdr3_nt: TGTGCCAGCAAAATCAGGGGTGGAACTGAAGCTTTCTTT; cdr3_aa: CASKIRGGTEAFF
j_call: TRBJ1-6; clone_size: .; v_call: TRBV5-1; d_call: .; cdr3_nt: TGCGCCAGCAGCACCCTCGGGAACGGCGGCTATAATTCACCCCTCCACTTT; cdr3_aa: CASSTLGNGGYNSPLHF
j_call: TRBJ2-2; clone_size: .; v_call: TRBV11-3; d_call: .; cdr3_nt: TGTGCCAGCAGCTTACCTGTAACGAACACCGGGGAGCTGTTTTTT; cdr3_aa: CASSLPVTNTGELFF
j_call: TRBJ1-2; clone_size: .; v_call: TRBV12-3/TRBV12-4; d_call: TRBD1; cdr3_nt: TGTGCCAGCAGCCACAGGGGTTCCGGCTACACCTTC; cdr3_aa: CASSHRGSGYTF
j_call: TRBJ1-5; clone_size: .; v_call: TRBV7-8; d_call: .; cdr3_nt: TGTGCCAGCAGCTTAGCGCGCAGGGGTAGCAATCAGCCCCAGCATTTT; cdr3_aa: CASSLARRGSNQPQHF
j_call: TRBJ2-1; clone_size: .; v_call: TRBV11-2; d_call: TRBD2; cdr3_nt: TGTGCCAGCAGCTTAGGGATTACACTAGCGGGCGAGCAGTTCTTC; cdr3_aa: CASSLGITLAGEQFF
j_call: TRBJ1-6; clone_size: .; v_call: TRBV5-6; d_call: .; cdr3_nt: TGTGCCAGCAGCTTGGAAGGGGCTACCTATAATTCACCCCTCCACTTT; cdr3_aa: CASSLEGATYNSPLHF
j_call: TRBJ2-5; clone_size: .; v_call: TRBV19; d_call: .; cdr3_nt: TGTGCCAGTAGTATAGAGTCGGGTCTGGTGGGAGAGACCCAGTACTTC; cdr3_aa: CASSIESGLVGETQYF
j_call: TRBJ1-6; clone_size: .; v_call: TRBV11-2; d_call: TRBD1; cdr3_nt: TGTGCCAGCAGCTTAGCCGGGACAGGGTTTTCACCCCTCCACTTT; cdr3_aa: CASSLAGTGFSPLHF
j_call: TRBJ2-3; clone_size: once; v_call: TRBV5-8; d_call: TRBD2; cdr3_nt: TGTGCCAGCAGCTTGGCGGGGACTAGCGGGGGCACAGATACGCAGTATTTT; cdr3_aa: CASSLAGTSGGTDTQYF
j_call: TRBJ2-1; clone_size: .; v_call: TRBV3-1/TRBV3-2; d_call: TRBD2; cdr3_nt: TGTGCCAGCAGGCAAGCCGGGACTAGCGGATACAATGAGCAGTTCTTC; cdr3_aa: CASRQAGTSGYNEQFF
j_call: TRBJ1-4; clone_size: .; v_call: TRBV19; d_call: .; cdr3_nt: TGTGCCAGTAGCAGGACTCACTCGGGTAATGAAAAACTGTTTTTT; cdr3_aa: CASSRTHSGNEKLFF
j_call: TRBJ2-1; clone_size: .; v_call: TRBV4-1; d_call: .; cdr3_nt: TGCGCCAGCAGCCAAGATCGGCGGGTCTCCTACAATGAGCAGTTCTTC; cdr3_aa: CASSQDRRVSYNEQFF
j_call: TRBJ2-1; clone_size: .; v_call: TRBV19; d_call: TRBD2; cdr3_nt: TGTGCCAGTAGTAGGACTAGCGGGGACTACAATGAGCAGTTCTTC; cdr3_aa: CASSRTSGDYNEQFF
j_call: TRBJ1-5; clone_size: .; v_call: TRBV5-1; d_call: .; cdr3_nt: TGCGCCAGCAGCTTGGCAGGGATCAATCAGCCCCAGCATTTT; cdr3_aa: CASSLAGINQPQHF
j_call: TRBJ2-1; clone_size: .; v_call: TRBV25-1; d_call: .; cdr3_nt: TGTGCCAGCAGTGAACCGGGTGGCTCCTACAATGAGCAGTTCTTC; cdr3_aa: CASSEPGGSYNEQFF
j_call: TRBJ1-2; clone_size: few; v_call: TRBV20-1; d_call: TRBD1; cdr3_nt: TGCAGTGCTAGTGGGGGACAGGGGGCTCGTGGCTACACCTTC; cdr3_aa: CSASGGQGARGYTF
j_call: TRBJ2-2; clone_size: .; v_call: TRBV5-4; d_call: TRBD2; cdr3_nt: TGTGCCAGCAGCGCGAGGGGAGGGGGGGAGCTGTTTTTT; cdr3_aa: CASSARGGGELFF
j_call: TRBJ2-1; clone_size: .; v_call: TRBV18; d_call: TRBD2; cdr3_nt: TGTGCCAGCTCACGTACTAGCGGGGGGACCAATGAGCAGTTCTTC; cdr3_aa: CASSRTSGGTNEQFF
j_call: TRBJ2-1; clone_size: .; v_call: TRBV7-9; d_call: .; cdr3_nt: TGTGCCAGCAGCCAAACTACCAGAAGCTCCTACAATGAGCAGTTCTTC; cdr3_aa: CASSQTTRSSYNEQFF
j_call: TRBJ2-1; clone_size: once; v_call: TRBV9; d_call: TRBD2; cdr3_nt: TGTGCCAGCAACAAAGGACCTAGCGGCTACAATGAGCAGTTCTTC; cdr3_aa: CASNKGPSGYNEQFF
j_call: TRBJ2-1; clone_size: .; v_call: TRBV7-9; d_call: .; cdr3_nt: TGTGCCAGCAGCTTAGTGGGCCAGATTGTCGATGAGCAGTTCTTC; cdr3_aa: CASSLVGQIVDEQFF
j_call: TRBJ1-2; clone_size: .; v_call: TRBV6-5; d_call: .; cdr3_nt: TGTGCCAGCAGGGTCGGGACTGGCTATGGCTACACCTTC; cdr3_aa: CASRVGTGYGYTF
j_call: TRBJ1-6; clone_size: .; v_call: TRBV2; d_call: .; cdr3_nt: TGTGCCAGCAGTGTACAGGGACCCCTCCACTTT; cdr3_aa: CASSVQGPLHF
j_call: TRBJ2-5; clone_size: .; v_call: TRBV7-2; d_call: .; cdr3_nt: TGTGCCAGCAGCTTAGCGCGTCACAGGCAAGAGACCCAGTACTTC; cdr3_aa: CASSLARHRQETQYF
j_call: TRBJ1-1; clone_size: .; v_call: TRBV15; d_call: .; cdr3_nt: TGTGCCACCAGCAGAGATGGTTGGGGGGACTTGGAAACTGAAGCTTTCTTT; cdr3_aa: CATSRDGWGDLETEAFF
j_call: TRBJ1-2; clone_size: few; v_call: TRBV4-2; d_call: .; cdr3_nt: TGTGCCAGCAGCCAAGATCAACTCTATGGCTACACCTTC; cdr3_aa: CASSQDQLYGYTF
j_call: TRBJ2-5; clone_size: once; v_call: TRBV9; d_call: .; cdr3_nt: TGTGCCAGCAGCCCAGGGACAACAATTCTGGAGACCCAGTACTTC; cdr3_aa: CASSPGTTILETQYF
j_call: TRBJ1-4; clone_size: .; v_call: TRBV7-9; d_call: TRBD1; cdr3_nt: TGTGCCAGCAGCCGTGGACAGGGTAATGAAAAACTGTTTTTT; cdr3_aa: CASSRGQGNEKLFF
j_call: TRBJ1-2; clone_size: once; v_call: TRBV29-1; d_call: TRBD1; cdr3_nt: TGCAGCGTTCCAATAGACGGACAGGGCTGGGGCTACACCTTC; cdr3_aa: CSVPIDGQGWGYTF
j_call: TRBJ2-7; clone_size: .; v_call: TRBV11-2; d_call: TRBD2; cdr3_nt: TGTGCCAGCAGCTTAGGCGGGGGGGCCTACTACGAGCAGTACTTC; cdr3_aa: CASSLGGGAYYEQYF
j_call: TRBJ2-1; clone_size: .; v_call: TRBV10-1; d_call: .; cdr3_nt: TGCGCCAGCAGTGGGACTCCGGGGGACAATGAGCAGTTCTTC; cdr3_aa: CASSGTPGDNEQFF
j_call: TRBJ2-7; clone_size: .; v_call: TRBV27; d_call: .; cdr3_nt: TGTGCCAGCCGACAGAACGAGCAGTACTTC; cdr3_aa: CASRQNEQYF
j_call: TRBJ2-1; clone_size: .; v_call: TRBV4-1; d_call: .; cdr3_nt: TGCGCCAGCAGCCAAGGTACAGTAGGGAGGTACAATGAGCAGTTCTTC; cdr3_aa: CASSQGTVGRYNEQFF
j_call: TRBJ2-7; clone_size: .; v_call: TRBV29-1; d_call: TRBD1; cdr3_nt: TGCAGCGTTGGAGCGGACAGGGTCAACTCCTACGAGCAGTACTTC; cdr3_aa: CSVGADRVNSYEQYF
j_call: TRBJ2-6; clone_size: .; v_call: TRBV19; d_call: TRBD2; cdr3_nt: TGTGCCAGTAGTATCGGGACTAGCGGGGGGAGCTCTGGGGCCAACGTCCTGACTTTC; cdr3_aa: CASSIGTSGGSSGANVLTF
j_call: TRBJ2-3; clone_size: .; v_call: TRBV30; d_call: .; cdr3_nt: TGTGCCTGGAGTGCCTTAGGGGGAGGGAGCACAGATACGCAGTATTTT; cdr3_aa: CAWSALGGGSTDTQYF
j_call: TRBJ1-1; clone_size: .; v_call: TRBV6-4; d_call: .; cdr3_nt: TGTGCCAGCAGTGACAGGGGGAACACTGAAGCTTTCTTT; cdr3_aa: CASSDRGNTEAFF
j_call: TRBJ2-7; clone_size: .; v_call: TRBV12-3/TRBV12-4; d_call: .; cdr3_nt: TGTGCCAGCAGTCAGGGGCACGAGCAGTACTTC; cdr3_aa: CASSQGHEQYF
j_call: TRBJ1-1; clone_size: .; v_call: TRBV6-4; d_call: .; cdr3_nt: TGTGCCAGCAGTGATAGTGAGAACACTGAAGCTTTCTTT; cdr3_aa: CASSDSENTEAFF